The 2 T cell receptor beta chains below come from one sample, sequenced in a study of shared clonotypes between healthy human individuals. The data were produced by immunoSEQ multiplex PCR, yet TCRdb's version contains in-frame clones alone and is incomplete. The table lists around 2.3 million clones, more than 90% of them singletons. Sequencing was carried out using naive CD4+ T cells sorted from blood. Described subset: CD45RA+ positively selected. Every receptor here comes from a man younger than 30 in good health.

Comment on this clone: The sample carries other DNA sequences with the same CDR3. This chain joins TRBV6-5 and TRBJ2-7; D uncertain. The CDR3 loop spans 13 amino acids. Germline V CDR1 and CDR2: MNHEY, SVGAGI. Between the trimmed V and J ends, which lost 4 bases and 1 base, there was a span of 8 bases. The DNA for the CDR3 is TGTGCCAGCAGTTTGAGGTCTTCCTACGAGCAGTACTTC. It is translated as CASSLRSSYEQYF.

The chain uses TRBV19 and TRBJ1-1; 7 bases are a match to TRBD1. There are 15 residues in the CDR3. Germline trimming cut 5 bases from V and 5 bases from J; bases unmatched to any gene: 11. Germline assignment: CDR1 LNHDA and CDR2 SQIVND (reference sequence). As DNA, the CDR3 is TGTGCCAGTAGTCCAAGCCCCCGGACAGGTACTGAAGCTTTCTTT. It codes for CASSPSPRTGTEAFF.